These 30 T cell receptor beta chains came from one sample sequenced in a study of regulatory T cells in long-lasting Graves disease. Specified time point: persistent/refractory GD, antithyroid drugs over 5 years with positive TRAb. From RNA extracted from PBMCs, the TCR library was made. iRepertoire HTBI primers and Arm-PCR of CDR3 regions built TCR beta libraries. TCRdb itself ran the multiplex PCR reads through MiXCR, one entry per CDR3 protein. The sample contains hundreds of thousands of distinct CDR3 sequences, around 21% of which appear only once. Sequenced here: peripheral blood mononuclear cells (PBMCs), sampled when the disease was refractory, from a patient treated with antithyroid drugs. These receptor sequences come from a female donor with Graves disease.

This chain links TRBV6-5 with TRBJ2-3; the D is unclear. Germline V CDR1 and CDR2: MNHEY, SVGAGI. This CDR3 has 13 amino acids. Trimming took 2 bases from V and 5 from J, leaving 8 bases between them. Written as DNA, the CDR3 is TGTGCCAGCAGTTACCAGTTAGTAGATACGCAGTATTTT. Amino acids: CASSYQLVDTQYF.

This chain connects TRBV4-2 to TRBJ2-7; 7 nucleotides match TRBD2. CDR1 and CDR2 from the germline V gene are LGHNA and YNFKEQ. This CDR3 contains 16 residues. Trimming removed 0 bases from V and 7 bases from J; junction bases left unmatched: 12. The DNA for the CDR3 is TGTGCCAGCAGCCAAGATTGGGTAGCGGGCCCGCGGGAGCAGTACTTC. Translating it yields CASSQDWVAGPREQYF.

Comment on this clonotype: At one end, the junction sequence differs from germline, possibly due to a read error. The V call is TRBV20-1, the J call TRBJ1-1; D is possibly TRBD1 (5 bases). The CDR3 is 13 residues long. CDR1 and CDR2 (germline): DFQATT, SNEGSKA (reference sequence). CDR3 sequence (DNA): TGCGGTGCGCACAAAACCTTACAGGAGAAGGCTTTCTTT. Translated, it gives CGAHKTLQEKAFF.

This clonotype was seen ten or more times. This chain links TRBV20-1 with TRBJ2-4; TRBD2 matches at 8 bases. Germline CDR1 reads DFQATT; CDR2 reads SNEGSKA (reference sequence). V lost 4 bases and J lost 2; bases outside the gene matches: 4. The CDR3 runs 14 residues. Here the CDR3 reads CSAKRTSSKNIQYF. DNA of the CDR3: TGCAGTGCTAAAAGGACTAGCTCCAAAAACATTCAGTACTTC.

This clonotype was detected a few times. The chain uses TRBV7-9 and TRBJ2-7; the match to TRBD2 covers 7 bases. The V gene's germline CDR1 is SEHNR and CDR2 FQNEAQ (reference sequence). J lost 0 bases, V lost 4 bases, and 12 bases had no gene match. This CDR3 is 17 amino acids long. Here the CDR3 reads CASSSRTGTNRSYEQYF. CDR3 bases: TGTGCCAGCAGCTCAAGAACCGGGACTAATCGCTCCTACGAGCAGTACTTC.

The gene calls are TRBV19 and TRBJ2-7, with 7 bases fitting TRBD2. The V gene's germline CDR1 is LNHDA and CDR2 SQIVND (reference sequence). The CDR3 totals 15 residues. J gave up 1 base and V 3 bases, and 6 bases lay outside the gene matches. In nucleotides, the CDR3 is TGTGCCAGTAGTATCTCGGGGGGAGCATCCTACGAGCAGTACTTC. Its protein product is CASSISGGASYEQYF.

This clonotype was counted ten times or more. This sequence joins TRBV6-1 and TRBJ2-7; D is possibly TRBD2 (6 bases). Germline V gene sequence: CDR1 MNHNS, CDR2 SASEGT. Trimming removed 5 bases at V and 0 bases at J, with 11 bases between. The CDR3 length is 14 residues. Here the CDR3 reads CASSRLGLSYEQYF. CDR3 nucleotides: TGTGCCAGCAGTCGACTGGGACTCTCCTACGAGCAGTACTTC.

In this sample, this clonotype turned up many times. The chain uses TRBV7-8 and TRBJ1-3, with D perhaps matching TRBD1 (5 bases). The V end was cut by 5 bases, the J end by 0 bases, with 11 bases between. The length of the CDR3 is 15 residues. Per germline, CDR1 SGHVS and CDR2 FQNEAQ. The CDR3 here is CASSVDSNSGNTIYF. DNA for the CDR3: TGTGCCAGCAGCGTCGACAGTAACTCTGGAAACACCATATATTTT. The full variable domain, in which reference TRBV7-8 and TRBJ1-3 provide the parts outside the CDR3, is GAGVSQSPRYKVAKRGQDVALRCDPISGHVSLFWYQQALGQGPEFLTYFQNEAQLDKSGLPSDRFFAERPEGSVSTLKIQRTQQEDSAVYLCASSVDSNSGNTIYFGEGSWLTVV.

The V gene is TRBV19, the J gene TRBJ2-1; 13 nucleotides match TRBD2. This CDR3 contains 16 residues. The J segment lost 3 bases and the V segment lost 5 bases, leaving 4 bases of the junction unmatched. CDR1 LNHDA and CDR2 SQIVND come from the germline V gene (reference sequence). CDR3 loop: CASSGGLAGVYNEQFF. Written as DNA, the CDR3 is TGTGCCAGTAGTGGCGGACTAGCGGGAGTCTACAATGAGCAGTTCTTC.

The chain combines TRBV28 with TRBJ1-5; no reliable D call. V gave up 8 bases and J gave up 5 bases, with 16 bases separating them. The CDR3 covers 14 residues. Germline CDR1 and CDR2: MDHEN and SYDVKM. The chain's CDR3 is CASSLVRGDQPQHF. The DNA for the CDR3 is TGTGCCAGCTCCCTAGTGCGCGGGGATCAGCCCCAGCATTTT.

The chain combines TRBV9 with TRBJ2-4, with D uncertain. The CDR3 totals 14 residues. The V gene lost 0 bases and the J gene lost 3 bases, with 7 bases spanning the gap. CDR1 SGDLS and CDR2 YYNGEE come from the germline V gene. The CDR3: CASSVGLVKNIQYF. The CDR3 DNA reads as TGTGCCAGCAGCGTAGGCCTAGTCAAAAACATTCAGTACTTC.

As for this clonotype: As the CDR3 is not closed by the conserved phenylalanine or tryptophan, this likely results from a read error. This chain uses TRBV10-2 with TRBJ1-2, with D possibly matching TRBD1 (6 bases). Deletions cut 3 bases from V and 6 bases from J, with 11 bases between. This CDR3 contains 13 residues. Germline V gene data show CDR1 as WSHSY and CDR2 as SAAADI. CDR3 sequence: CASSDPKGDGYTS. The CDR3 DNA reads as TGCGCCAGCAGTGACCCCAAGGGGGATGGCTACACCTCC.

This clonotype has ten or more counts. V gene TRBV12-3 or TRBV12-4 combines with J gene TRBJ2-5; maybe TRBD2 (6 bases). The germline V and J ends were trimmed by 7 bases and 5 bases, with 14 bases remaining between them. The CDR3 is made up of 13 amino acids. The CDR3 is CASTSRGTETQYF. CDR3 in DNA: TGTGCCAGCACTTCACGGGGGACGGAGACCCAGTACTTC.

The CDR3 reads CSAGRAGVYEQYF. The CDR3 region has the DNA TGCAGTGCCGGACGAGCGGGGGTGTACGAGCAGTACTTC. The chain recombines TRBV20-1 with TRBJ2-7; 8 bases are a match to TRBD2. The CDR3 covers 13 residues. Per the germline V gene, CDR1 is DFQATT and CDR2 is SNEGSKA (reference sequence). Germline trimming cut 6 bases from V and 4 bases from J; bases unmatched to any gene: 8.

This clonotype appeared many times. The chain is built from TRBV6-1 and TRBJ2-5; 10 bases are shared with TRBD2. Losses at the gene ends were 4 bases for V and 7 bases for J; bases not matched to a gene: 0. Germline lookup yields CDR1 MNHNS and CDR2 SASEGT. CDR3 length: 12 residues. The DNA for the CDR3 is TGTGCCAGCAGTGGGACTAGCGGGACCCAGTACTTC. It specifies CASSGTSGTQYF.

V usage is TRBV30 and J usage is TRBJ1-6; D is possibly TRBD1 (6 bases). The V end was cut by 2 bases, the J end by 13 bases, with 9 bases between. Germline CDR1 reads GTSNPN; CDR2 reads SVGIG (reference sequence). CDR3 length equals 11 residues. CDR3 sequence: CAWSIGGPLHF. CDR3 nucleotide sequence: TGTGCCTGGAGTATAGGGGGGCCCCTCCACTTT.

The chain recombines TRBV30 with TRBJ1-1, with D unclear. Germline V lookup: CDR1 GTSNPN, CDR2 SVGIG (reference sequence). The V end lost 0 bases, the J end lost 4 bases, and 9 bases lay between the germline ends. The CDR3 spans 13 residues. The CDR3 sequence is CAWSVRRSTEAFF. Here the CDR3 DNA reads TGTGCCTGGAGTGTACGGCGGAGCACTGAAGCTTTCTTT.

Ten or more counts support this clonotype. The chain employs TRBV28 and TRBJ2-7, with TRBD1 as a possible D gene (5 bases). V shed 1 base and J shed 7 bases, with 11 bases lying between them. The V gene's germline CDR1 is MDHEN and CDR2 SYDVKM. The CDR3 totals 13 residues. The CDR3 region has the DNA TGTGCCAGCAGTTTATCAGGGAAGGATGAGCAGTACTTC. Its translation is CASSLSGKDEQYF.

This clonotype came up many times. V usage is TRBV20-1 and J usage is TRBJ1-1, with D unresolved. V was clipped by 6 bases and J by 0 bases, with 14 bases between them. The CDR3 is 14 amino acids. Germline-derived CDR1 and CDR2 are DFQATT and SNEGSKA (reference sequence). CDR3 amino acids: CSAIVRGVNTEAFF. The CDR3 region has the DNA TGCAGTGCAATCGTCCGAGGAGTGAACACTGAAGCTTTCTTT.

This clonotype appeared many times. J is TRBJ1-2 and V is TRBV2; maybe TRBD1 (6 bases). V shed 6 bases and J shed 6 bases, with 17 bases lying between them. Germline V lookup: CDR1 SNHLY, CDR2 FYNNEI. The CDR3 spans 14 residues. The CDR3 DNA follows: TGTGCCAGCAGGAGCACAGGGCTTCGGGATGGCTACACCTTC. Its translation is CASRSTGLRDGYTF.

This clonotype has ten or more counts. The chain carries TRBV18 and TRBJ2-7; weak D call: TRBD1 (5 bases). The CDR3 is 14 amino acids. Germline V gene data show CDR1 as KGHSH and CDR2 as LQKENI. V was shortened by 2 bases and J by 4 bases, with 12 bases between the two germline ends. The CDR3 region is CASSPGDRSYEQYF. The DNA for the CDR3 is TGTGCCAGCTCACCAGGAGACAGATCTTACGAGCAGTACTTC. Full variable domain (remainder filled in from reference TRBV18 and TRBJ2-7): NAGVMQNPRHLVRRRGQEARLRCSPMKGHSHVYWYRQLPEEGLKFMVYLQKENIIDESGMPKERFSAEFPKEGPSILRIQQVVRGDSAAYFCASSPGDRSYEQYFGPGTRLTVT.

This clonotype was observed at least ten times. Here the CDR3 DNA reads TGTGCCAGCAGTTTAAGAAGACAGGGAACCGGGGAGCTGTTTTTT. This translates into CASSLRRQGTGELFF. The chain joins TRBV28 to TRBJ2-2, with 7 bases identical to TRBD1. Germline V CDR1 and CDR2: MDHEN, SYDVKM. V trimming: 2 bases; J trimming: 5 bases; junction bases outside the gene matches: 5. The CDR3 loop spans 15 amino acids.

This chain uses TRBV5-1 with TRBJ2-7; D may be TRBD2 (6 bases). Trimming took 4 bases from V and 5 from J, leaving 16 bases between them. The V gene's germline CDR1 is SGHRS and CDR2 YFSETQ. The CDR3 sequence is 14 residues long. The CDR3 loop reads CASSLAGTPDEQYF. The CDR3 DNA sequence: TGCGCCAGCAGCCTGGCCGGGACTCCGGACGAGCAGTACTTC.

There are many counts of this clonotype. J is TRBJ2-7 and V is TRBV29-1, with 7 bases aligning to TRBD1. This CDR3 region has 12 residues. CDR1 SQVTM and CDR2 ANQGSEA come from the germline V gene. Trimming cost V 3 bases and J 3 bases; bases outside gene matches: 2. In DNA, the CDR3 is TGCAGCGTTGAGGACAGGAGCTACGAGCAGTACTTC. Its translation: CSVEDRSYEQYF.

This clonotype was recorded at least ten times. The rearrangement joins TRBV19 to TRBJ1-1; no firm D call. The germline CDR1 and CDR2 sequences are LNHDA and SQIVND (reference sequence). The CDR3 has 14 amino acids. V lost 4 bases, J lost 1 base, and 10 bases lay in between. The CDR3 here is CASSNLLPNTEAFF. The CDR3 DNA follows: TGTGCCAGTAGTAACCTATTACCGAACACTGAAGCTTTCTTT. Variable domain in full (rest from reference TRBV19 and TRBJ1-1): DGGITQSPKYLFRKEGQNVTLSCEQNLNHDAMYWYRQDPGQGLRLIYYSQIVNDFQKGDIAEGYSVSREKKESFPLTVTSAQKNPTAFYLCASSNLLPNTEAFFGQGTRLTVV.

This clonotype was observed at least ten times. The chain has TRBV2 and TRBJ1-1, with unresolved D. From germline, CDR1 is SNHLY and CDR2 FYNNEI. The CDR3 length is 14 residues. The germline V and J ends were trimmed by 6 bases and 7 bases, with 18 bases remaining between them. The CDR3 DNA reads TGTGCCAGCAGCCTCCTGAAGGTGGGAAATGAAGCTTTCTTT. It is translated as CASSLLKVGNEAFF.

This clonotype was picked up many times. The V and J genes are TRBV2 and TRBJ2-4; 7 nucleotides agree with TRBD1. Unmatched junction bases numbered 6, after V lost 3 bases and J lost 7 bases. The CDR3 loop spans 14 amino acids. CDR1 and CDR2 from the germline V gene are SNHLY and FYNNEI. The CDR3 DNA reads TGTGCCAGCAGTGACTCGACAGGGAGTAACATTCAGTACTTC. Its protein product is CASSDSTGSNIQYF.

The CDR3 reads CATSIDRVAEAFF. For the CDR3, the DNA is TGTGCCACCAGTATCGACAGGGTGGCTGAAGCTTTCTTT. This chain uses TRBV15 with TRBJ1-1; 7 positions match TRBD1. The V gene's germline CDR1 is LNHNV and CDR2 YYDKDF (reference sequence). The CDR3 is 13 residues long. J gave up 6 bases and V 6 bases, and 7 bases lay outside the gene matches.

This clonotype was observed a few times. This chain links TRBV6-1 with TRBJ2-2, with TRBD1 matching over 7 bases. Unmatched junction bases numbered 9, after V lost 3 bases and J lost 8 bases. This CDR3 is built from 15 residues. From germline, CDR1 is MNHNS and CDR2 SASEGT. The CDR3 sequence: CASSEKYRGSGELFF. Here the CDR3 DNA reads TGTGCCAGCAGTGAGAAATACAGGGGATCTGGGGAGCTGTTTTTT.

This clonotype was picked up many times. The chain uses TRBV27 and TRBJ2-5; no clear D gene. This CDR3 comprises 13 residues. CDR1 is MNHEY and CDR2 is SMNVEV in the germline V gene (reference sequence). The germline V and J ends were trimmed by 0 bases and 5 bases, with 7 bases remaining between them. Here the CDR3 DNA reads TGTGCCAGCAGTTTATCTTTTCCGGAGACCCAGTACTTC. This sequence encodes CASSLSFPETQYF.